These 25 T cell receptor beta chains share one sample of origin, sequenced in a study of control samples from healthy donors and cancer patients. The data were produced by immunoSEQ multiplex PCR, yet TCRdb's version contains in-frame clones alone and is incomplete. The sample has some 20,000 clones; 70% to 90% are singletons. Sequencing was carried out using PBMCs. Source of these receptors: a woman in her 70s with colorectal cancer.

This sequence joins TRBV30 and TRBJ1-1; tentatively, D is TRBD1 (6 bases). This CDR3 is 15 amino acids long. The germline V and J ends were trimmed by 2 bases and 1 base, with 14 bases remaining between them. Germline loops: CDR1 GTSNPN, CDR2 SVGIG (reference sequence). CDR3 nucleotides: TGTGCCTGGAGTCTCGGACAGTCAGGGAACACTGAAGCTTTCTTT. As protein: CAWSLGQSGNTEAFF. Full variable domain (rest looked up from reference TRBV30 and TRBJ1-1): SQTIHQWPATLVQPVGSPLSLECTVEGTSNPNLYWYRQAAGRGLQLLFYSVGIGQISSEVPQNLSASRPQDRQFILSSKKLLLSDSGFYLCAWSLGQSGNTEAFFGQGTRLTVV.

The CDR3 sequence is CASSPSTTENTEAFF. The CDR3 nucleotides read TGTGCCAGCTCACCTTCGACCACAGAAAACACTGAAGCTTTCTTT. The chain couples TRBV18 to TRBJ1-1; D is uncertain. Germline V gene sequence: CDR1 KGHSH, CDR2 LQKENI. The CDR3 is 15 residues long. Trimming pared 3 bases from V and 2 bases from J, leaving 13 bases between.

The gene calls are TRBV15 and TRBJ1-5; 10 bases are shared with TRBD1. This CDR3 has 18 residues. V was clipped by 4 bases and J by 1 base; unmatched bases: 10. Germline CDR1 reads LNHNV; CDR2 reads YYDKDF (reference sequence). DNA for the CDR3: TGTGCCACCAGCACCCGGGACAGGGGAGTCAGGAGCAATCAGCCCCAGCATTTT. This sequence encodes CATSTRDRGVRSNQPQHF.

The gene calls are TRBV18 and TRBJ1-2, with D perhaps TRBD1 (6 bases). Trimming stripped 0 bases from V and 4 bases from J, with 12 bases between. Looked up from germline, CDR1 is KGHSH and CDR2 is LQKENI. This CDR3 comprises 15 residues. The CDR3 DNA reads as TGTGCCAGCTCACCACCGGGGGCGCTGAGCTATGGCTACACCTTC. It is translated as CASSPPGALSYGYTF.

This rearrangement joins TRBV11-3 to TRBJ2-1, with a possible D match to TRBD1 (6 bases). The CDR3 covers 12 residues. V was trimmed by 5 bases and J by 8 bases, leaving 10 bases between them. Germline assignment: CDR1 SGHNT and CDR2 YENEEA. CDR3 in amino acids: CASSAGTYEQFF. The CDR3 region has the DNA TGTGCCAGCAGCGCAGGGACATATGAGCAGTTCTTC.

The chain uses TRBV3-1 (or the pseudogene TRBV3-2) and TRBJ1-5; 7 positions agree with TRBD1. CDR3 size: 17 residues. Germline CDR1 LGHDT, CDR2 YNNKEL (reference sequence). The V and J ends lost 7 bases and 0 bases, in that order; junction bases with no gene match: 12. The CDR3 loop is CASTTGTVTSSNQPQHF. The DNA for the CDR3 is TGTGCCAGCACCACCGGGACAGTCACTAGTAGCAATCAGCCCCAGCATTTT.

V usage is TRBV28 and J usage is TRBJ2-1; 10 positions agree with TRBD1. Looked up from germline, CDR1 is MDHEN and CDR2 is SYDVKM. This CDR3 is built from 15 residues. The junction had 7 bases not matched to a gene; V was cut back by 5 bases and J by 6 bases. DNA of the CDR3: TGTGCCAGCAGTCTAACGGGACAGGGGATCAATGAGCAGTTCTTC. It encodes CASSLTGQGINEQFF.

The V and J genes are TRBV27 and TRBJ1-6; D call uncertain. V was cut by 2 bases and J by 5 bases, with 7 bases left in between. CDR1 is MNHEY, CDR2 SMNVEV, per germline (reference sequence). The CDR3 contains 14 residues. This chain's CDR3 is CASSLMTNNSPLHF. CDR3 in DNA: TGTGCCAGCAGTTTAATGACTAATAATTCACCCCTCCACTTT.

The CDR3 sequence is CASRTTSSYNSPLHF. CDR3 nucleotides: TGTGCCAGCAGAACGACGAGCTCCTATAATTCACCCCTCCACTTT. This chain connects TRBV27 to TRBJ1-6; D gene uncertain. CDR1 and CDR2 from the germline V gene are MNHEY and SMNVEV (reference sequence). CDR3 length: 15 amino acids. V was cut by 6 bases and J by 0 bases, with 9 bases left in between.

The chain employs TRBV5-1 and TRBJ1-4, with 12 bases lining up with TRBD1. CDR3 length: 15 amino acids. V lost 0 bases to trimming and J lost 8 bases; unmatched junction nucleotides: 2. Germline CDR1 and CDR2: SGHRS and YFSETQ. The CDR3 loop is CASSLEGTGGEKLFF. The CDR3 bases are TGCGCCAGCAGCTTGGAGGGGACAGGGGGCGAAAAACTGTTTTTT.

V and J are TRBV6-5 and TRBJ1-6; the match to TRBD1 covers 7 bases. This CDR3 comprises 15 residues. Trimming took 7 bases from V and 9 from J; bases not matched to a gene: 12. Germline V gene sequence: CDR1 MNHEY, CDR2 SVGAGI. Written as DNA, the CDR3 is TGTGCCAGCAAGACAGGGAGCTCTTTCGGTTCACCCCTCCACTTT. The encoded protein is CASKTGSSFGSPLHF.

Concerning this clone itself: At the DNA level, this CDR3 is encoded by other sequences in the same sample as well. The gene calls are TRBV18 and TRBJ2-7; weak D call: TRBD2 (6 bases). V dropped 0 bases and J dropped 1 base, with 7 bases sitting between them. The CDR3 loop spans 14 amino acids. Germline V gives CDR1 KGHSH, CDR2 LQKENI. DNA for the CDR3: TGTGCCAGCTCACCACCCGGGAGATCCTACGAGCAGTACTTC. It translates to CASSPPGRSYEQYF.

The chain is built from TRBV18 and TRBJ1-2; 10 bases map to TRBD1. Germline V lookup: CDR1 KGHSH, CDR2 LQKENI. V lost 1 base, J lost 3 bases, and 2 bases stayed unmatched. CDR3 length: 15 residues. The CDR3 DNA reads TGTGCCAGCTCACCACGACAGGGGGCAGACTATGGCTACACCTTC. It encodes CASSPRQGADYGYTF.

There are a few counts of this clone. This chain uses TRBV11-3 with TRBJ2-7, with 12 positions matching TRBD1. The length of the CDR3 is 14 residues. V lost 4 bases and J lost 9; bases outside the gene matches: 7. Germline values: CDR1 SGHNT, CDR2 YENEEA. The CDR3 loop is CASSSGQGATLQYF. Written as DNA, the CDR3 is TGTGCCAGCAGCTCGGGACAGGGGGCGACCCTGCAGTACTTC.

The chain links TRBV19 to TRBJ2-3, with 10 positions matching TRBD1. V gave up 3 bases and J gave up 3 bases; unmatched junction bases: 0. Germline CDR1 LNHDA, CDR2 SQIVND (reference sequence). This CDR3 has 14 amino acids. The CDR3 DNA reads TGTGCCAGTAGTATGGGACAGGGGACAGATACGCAGTATTTT. Translation gives CASSMGQGTDTQYF.

This chain uses TRBV4-1 with TRBJ2-5; D unresolved. CDR1 and CDR2 from the germline V gene are MGHRA and YSYEKL. Trimming shortened V by 0 bases and J by 0 bases, and 2 bases separated the two germline ends. This CDR3 is 13 amino acids long. The CDR3 sequence: CASSQDHQETQYF. The DNA for the CDR3 is TGCGCCAGCAGCCAAGACCACCAAGAGACCCAGTACTTC.

This chain joins TRBV27 and TRBJ2-3; TRBD1 agrees at 7 bases. This CDR3 is built from 13 residues. V lost 9 bases, J lost 1 base, and 4 bases stayed unmatched. Germline CDR1 and CDR2: MNHEY and SMNVEV (reference sequence). The CDR3 here is CARYRGGTDTQYF. The CDR3 DNA is TGTGCCAGGTACAGGGGAGGCACAGATACGCAGTATTTT.

A single count supports this clone. The chain employs TRBV4-1 and TRBJ1-1; D is possibly TRBD1 (5 bases). The V end lost 4 bases, the J end lost 2 bases, and 17 bases lay between the germline ends. Germline V CDR1 and CDR2: MGHRA, YSYEKL. CDR3 length equals 16 residues. The CDR3 region has the DNA TGCGCCAGCAGCCCCTCTGGTTACAGGACTAACACTGAAGCTTTCTTT. Translating it yields CASSPSGYRTNTEAFF.

The chain links TRBV3-1 (or the pseudogene TRBV3-2) to TRBJ2-1, with 8 bases that match TRBD1. The germline V gene has CDR1 LGHDT and CDR2 YNNKEL (reference sequence). The junction had 13 bases not matched to a gene; V was cut back by 5 bases and J by 10 bases. CDR3 length equals 15 residues. DNA for the CDR3: TGTGCCAGCAGCTTGACGGGACAGGTAAAAGAAGAGCAGTTCTTC. Translation gives CASSLTGQVKEEQFF.

This chain links TRBV7-2 with TRBJ2-1; 14 bases match TRBD2. V dropped 0 bases and J dropped 1; count of bases not matched to a gene: 8. Germline-derived CDR1 and CDR2 are SGHTA and FQGNSA. This CDR3 has 20 residues. The CDR3 sequence: CASSLAGGLAGAPSYNEQFF. CDR3 coding DNA: TGTGCCAGCAGCTTAGCGGGGGGACTAGCGGGGGCCCCTTCCTACAATGAGCAGTTCTTC.

The rearrangement uses TRBV7-2 and TRBJ2-3, with a tentative D call TRBD1 (5 bases). Germline V gene sequence: CDR1 SGHTA, CDR2 FQGNSA. The CDR3 is made up of 16 amino acids. With 1 base removed from V and 2 bases from J, the gap between germline ends came to 13 bases. CDR3 amino acids: CASSLERQYYTDTQYF. In nucleotides, the CDR3 is TGTGCCAGCAGCTTAGAAAGACAGTACTACACAGATACGCAGTATTTT.

V is TRBV7-2 and J is TRBJ2-3; TRBD2 agrees at 8 bases. The CDR3 has 14 residues. V shed 8 bases and J 5 bases; nucleotides not matched to a gene: 9. In germline, CDR1 is SGHTA, CDR2 FQGNSA. The CDR3 sequence is CASLRGAGGDTQYF. The CDR3 region has the DNA TGTGCCAGCTTAAGGGGTGCGGGGGGAGATACGCAGTATTTT.

This clone was seen more than once but under ten times. The V and J genes are TRBV4-1 and TRBJ1-2; D uncertain. In germline, CDR1 is MGHRA, CDR2 YSYEKL. Trimming removed 1 base from V and 1 base from J, with 13 bases in between. CDR3 length equals 16 residues. The CDR3 loop is CASSQGGGGYNYGYTF. CDR3 nucleotide sequence: TGCGCCAGCAGCCAAGGGGGAGGAGGCTATAACTATGGCTACACCTTC.

V is TRBV3-1 (or the pseudogene TRBV3-2) and J is TRBJ1-3; D is ambiguous. The CDR3 sequence is 15 residues long. Trimming pared 0 bases from V and 9 bases from J, leaving 15 bases between. Looked up from germline, CDR1 is LGHDT and CDR2 is YNNKEL (reference sequence). The CDR3 DNA reads as TGTGCCAGCAGCCAAGATGCGGGTCCTCGGGGCACCATATATTTT. It is translated as CASSQDAGPRGTIYF.

There are a few counts of this clone. This rearrangement joins TRBV7-9 to TRBJ1-5, with TRBD1 identical over 7 bases. This CDR3 is built from 16 residues. Germline V gives CDR1 SEHNR, CDR2 FQNEAQ (reference sequence). The V and J ends lost 5 bases and 3 bases, in that order; junction bases with no gene match: 10. CDR3 in DNA: TGTGCCAGCAGCAATAACCTGGGACAGAACAATCAGCCCCAGCATTTT. This translates into CASSNNLGQNNQPQHF.